Presented here are 18 T cell receptor beta chains from one specimen sequenced in a study of early T cells in non-severe SARS-CoV-2 infection. TCRdb reanalysed the 5' RACE reads using MiXCR and keeps one entry per CDR3 protein. The sample lists approximately 31,000 distinct CDR3 sequences; 5.7% were seen once. The sample taken for sequencing was whole blood. These receptors were obtained from an adult who was a healthcare worker with PCR-confirmed SARS-CoV-2 infection or an uninfected control (not recorded which).

This clonotype was detected ten times or more. V usage is TRBV4-3 and J usage is TRBJ1-1, with unresolved D. The CDR3 covers 18 residues. Germline CDR1 reads LGHNA; CDR2 reads YSLEER. The germline V and J ends were trimmed by 1 base and 4 bases, with 22 bases remaining between them. The CDR3, as DNA: TGCGCCAGCAGCCAAGGTGTCGCGGGTATGGGGAGAGGCACTGAAGCTTTCTTT. It encodes CASSQGVAGMGRGTEAFF.

The table lists this clonotype with a few counts. The chain carries TRBV2 and TRBJ2-7; no clear D. CDR1 SNHLY and CDR2 FYNNEI come from the germline V gene. Trimming took 6 bases from V and 2 from J, leaving 2 bases between them. The CDR3 is made up of 10 amino acids. The CDR3 region is CASSAYEQYF. The CDR3 DNA is TGTGCCAGCAGCGCCTACGAGCAGTACTTC.

This clonotype was recorded many times. The V and J genes are TRBV12-3 or TRBV12-4 and TRBJ1-1, with a weak D call TRBD1 (6 bases). V was pared by 3 bases and J by 1 base, with 9 bases between. The CDR3 consists of 14 residues. The CDR3 bases are TGTGCCAGCAGTTTTGGACAGAGGAACACTGAAGCTTTCTTT. It yields the protein CASSFGQRNTEAFF.

This clonotype appeared many times. V and J are TRBV24-1 and TRBJ2-3; a weak D match, TRBD1 (6 bases). This CDR3 region has 16 residues. In germline, CDR1 is KGHDR, CDR2 SFDVKD. V was trimmed by 4 bases and J by 0 bases, leaving 13 bases between them. CDR3 residues: CATSETYDRSTDTQYF. Here the CDR3 DNA reads TGTGCCACCAGTGAAACGTATGACAGGAGCACAGATACGCAGTATTTT.

This clonotype appeared many times. The J gene is TRBJ2-3, the V gene TRBV6-5; D gene uncertain. The germline V gene encodes CDR1 MNHEY and CDR2 SVGAGI. The CDR3 length is 11 residues. The germline V and J ends were trimmed by 2 bases and 4 bases, with 1 base remaining between them. CDR3 bases: TGTGCCAGCAGTTACGCAGATACGCAGTATTTT. As protein: CASSYADTQYF.

Many counts were recorded for this clonotype. This chain joins TRBV30 and TRBJ2-7; 12 bases align to TRBD2. The length of the CDR3 is 15 residues. Germline lookup yields CDR1 GTSNPN and CDR2 SVGIG (reference sequence). The V segment lost 3 bases and the J segment 4 bases; nucleotides outside the gene matches: 7. Here the CDR3 reads CAWSPRTSGTYEQYF. CDR3 bases: TGTGCCTGGAGCCCACGGACTAGCGGGACTTACGAGCAGTACTTC. The full variable domain, rest sourced from reference TRBV30 and TRBJ2-7, is SQTIHQWPATLVQPVGSPLSLECTVEGTSNPNLYWYRQAAGRGLQLLFYSVGIGQISSEVPQNLSASRPQDRQFILSSKKLLLSDSGFYLCAWSPRTSGTYEQYFGPGTRLTVT.

This clonotype came up many times. The V call is TRBV20-1, the J call TRBJ2-5; the match to TRBD2 covers 12 bases. From germline, CDR1 is DFQATT and CDR2 SNEGSKA (reference sequence). The junction had 12 bases not matched to a gene; V was cut back by 5 bases and J by 5 bases. The CDR3 covers 16 residues. This CDR3 is CSAGGLAGQSPETQYF. CDR3 coding DNA: TGCAGTGCTGGGGGACTAGCGGGCCAAAGTCCCGAGACCCAGTACTTC.

This clonotype was detected only a few times. J is TRBJ1-3 and V is TRBV11-2, with a possible D match to TRBD1 (5 bases). Germline V gene data show CDR1 as SGHAT and CDR2 as FQNNGV. There are 15 residues in the CDR3. Deletions cut 2 bases from V and 4 bases from J, with 12 bases between. CDR3 in DNA: TGTGCCAGCAGCTTAAGGGCAGGGTCAGGAAACACCATATATTTT. Its translation: CASSLRAGSGNTIYF.

The rearrangement links TRBV19 to TRBJ1-2, with D uncertain. This CDR3 contains 16 residues. CDR1 and CDR2 from the germline V gene are LNHDA and SQIVND (reference sequence). V was clipped by 3 bases and J by 8 bases, with 22 bases between them. CDR3 amino acids: CASSMILWRPEKGYTF. In nucleotides, the CDR3 is TGTGCCAGTAGTATGATTCTTTGGCGCCCGGAAAAAGGCTACACCTTC. The entire variable domain, with the rest obtained from reference TRBV19 and TRBJ1-2, is as follows: DGGITQSPKYLFRKEGQNVTLSCEQNLNHDAMYWYRQDPGQGLRLIYYSQIVNDFQKGDIAEGYSVSREKKESFPLTVTSAQKNPTAFYLCASSMILWRPEKGYTFGSGTRLTVV.

This clonotype has ten or more counts. V and J are TRBV28 and TRBJ2-7; no clear D. CDR3 length equals 12 residues. Per the germline V gene, CDR1 is MDHEN and CDR2 is SYDVKM. The germline V and J ends were trimmed by 7 bases and 3 bases, with 10 bases remaining between them. The CDR3 coding sequence is TGTGCCAGCATGGTATTCAGCTACGAGCAGTACTTC. Encoded protein: CASMVFSYEQYF.

The chain has TRBV20-1 and TRBJ2-3; weak D call: TRBD1 (5 bases). Germline V gene data show CDR1 as DFQATT and CDR2 as SNEGSKA (reference sequence). The length of the CDR3 is 15 residues. V gave up 0 bases and J gave up 5 bases, with 15 bases separating them. CDR3 nucleotides: TGCAGTGCTAGAGATAGGCAGGGTGTCGAAGATACGCAGTATTTT. Protein: CSARDRQGVEDTQYF.

This chain joins TRBV6-5 and TRBJ1-1; 9 nucleotides match TRBD1. This CDR3 is 14 amino acids long. From germline, CDR1 is MNHEY and CDR2 SVGAGI. Trimming removed 2 bases from V and 6 bases from J; junction bases left unmatched: 4. The CDR3 coding sequence is TGTGCCAGCAGTTACACGGGACAGGGCTCTGAAGCTTTCTTT. Protein sequence: CASSYTGQGSEAFF.

This clonotype was seen only a few times. This chain uses TRBV18 with TRBJ2-3; TRBD2 agrees at 10 bases. Germline CDR1 KGHSH, CDR2 LQKENI. V gave up 8 bases and J gave up 5 bases; unmatched junction bases: 10. There are 15 residues in the CDR3. The CDR3, as DNA: TGTGCCAGCACGATCCTAGCGGGAGCGATAGATACGCAGTATTTT. Amino acid sequence: CASTILAGAIDTQYF.

This clonotype was seen at least ten times. This chain joins TRBV5-1 and TRBJ2-1; D is ambiguous. In germline, CDR1 is SGHRS, CDR2 YFSETQ. Trimming cost V 1 base and J 6 bases, with 11 bases left between them. The CDR3 is 14 amino acids. This chain's CDR3 is CASSLTNPRNEQFF. The CDR3 DNA sequence: TGCGCCAGCAGCTTGACTAATCCCCGCAATGAGCAGTTCTTC.

About this clonotype: A read error may explain this, as a much larger clone is one base away. The V gene is TRBV4-1, the J gene TRBJ2-5; 11 nucleotides align to TRBD2. Germline V CDR1 and CDR2: MGHRA, YSYEKL. Germline trimming cut 5 bases from V and 4 bases from J; bases unmatched to any gene: 12. This CDR3 has 17 amino acids. CDR3 DNA sequence: TGCGCCAGCAGCAAAGTGTCACTAGCGGGAGCTTCAGAGACCCAGTACTTC. This sequence encodes CASSKVSLAGASETQYF.

This clonotype showed up many times. This sequence joins TRBV12-3 or TRBV12-4 and TRBJ1-3, with TRBD1 matching 7 bases. The length of the CDR3 is 15 residues. J was trimmed by 1 base and V by 5 bases; bases with no gene match: 5. Written as DNA, the CDR3 is TGTGCCAGCAGTCCCAGACAGGGATCTGGAAACACCATATATTTT. Translating gives CASSPRQGSGNTIYF.

This clonotype occurred many times. J is TRBJ1-5 and V is TRBV20-1; D is possibly TRBD1 (6 bases). Germline V gives CDR1 DFQATT, CDR2 SNEGSKA (reference sequence). The CDR3 contains 16 residues. V gave up 4 bases and J gave up 1 base, with 17 bases separating them. The CDR3 is CSATSRGAWSNQPQHF. CDR3 nucleotides: TGCAGTGCTACCTCTCGGGGGGCTTGGAGCAATCAGCCCCAGCATTTT.

This clonotype was found many times. V usage is TRBV12-5 and J usage is TRBJ2-1; D ambiguous. Trimming removed 0 bases at V and 9 bases at J, with 15 bases between. Germline assignment: CDR1 LGHNT and CDR2 FRNRAP. The CDR3 runs 15 residues. The CDR3 nucleotides read TGTGCTAGTGGTTTGGTAATAGGAAGTCCAGGTGAGCAGTTCTTC. This gives the protein CASGLVIGSPGEQFF.